The 32 T cell receptor beta chains listed next were all sequenced from one sample in a study of CD8 T cells in Susac syndrome. Random-hexamer reverse transcription was applied to about 0.5 to 1 ug RNA. TCRdb itself ran the immunoSEQ multiplex PCR reads through MiXCR, one entry per CDR3 protein. The top ten hold about 0.096% of the sample, which has 150,000 to 250,000 distinct CDR3 sequences, around 96% seen once. Sequenced material: CD4+ T cells from PBMCs. These receptors were taken from a human donor with multiple sclerosis.

The chain carries TRBV3-1 and TRBJ1-5; D might be TRBD1 (6 bases). CDR1 and CDR2 from the germline V gene are LGHDT and YNNKEL (reference sequence). The V and J ends lost 0 bases and 11 bases respectively, with 20 bases between them. The CDR3 contains 16 residues. The CDR3 loop is CASSQDLGPGARTQHF. CDR3 nucleotides: TGTGCCAGCAGCCAAGATTTGGGGCCGGGGGCCCGCACCCAGCATTTT.

This chain connects TRBV5-1 to TRBJ2-5; TRBD1 matches at 7 bases. This CDR3 is 16 amino acids long. CDR1 SGHRS and CDR2 YFSETQ come from the germline V gene. With V trimmed by 1 base and J by 0 bases, 6 bases remained unmatched. CDR3 loop: CASSLLEDRNQETQYF. The DNA for the CDR3 is TGCGCCAGCAGCTTGCTTGAGGACAGGAACCAAGAGACCCAGTACTTC.

The J gene is TRBJ2-5, the V gene TRBV5-6; 8 positions match TRBD2. The germline CDR1 and CDR2 sequences are SGHDT and YYEEEE. The CDR3 loop spans 15 amino acids. V was pared by 4 bases and J by 1 base, with 6 bases of the junction left unmatched. CDR3 residues: CASSPPGGLQETQYF. The DNA for the CDR3 is TGTGCCAGCAGCCCCCCGGGGGGGCTCCAAGAGACCCAGTACTTC.

The chain couples TRBV12-3 or TRBV12-4 to TRBJ2-3; 9 bases agree with TRBD1. The junction had 4 bases not matched to a gene; V was cut back by 10 bases and J by 2 bases. The CDR3 sequence is 13 residues long. The CDR3 region has the DNA TGTGCCACAGGACAGGGGAACACAGATACGCAGTATTTT. As protein: CATGQGNTDTQYF.

This clonotype has a single count. The chain combines TRBV4-1 with TRBJ1-1; possibly TRBD1 for D (6 bases). The CDR3 runs 16 residues. Trimming removed 2 bases from V and 5 bases from J, with 18 bases in between. Germline V gene sequence: CDR1 MGHRA, CDR2 YSYEKL. The CDR3 DNA follows: TGCGCCAGCAGCCAAATCTTCAGGACAGTAATAACTGAAGCTTTCTTT. Residues: CASSQIFRTVITEAFF.

This clonotype was seen only once. The rearrangement links TRBV24-1 to TRBJ2-2; 7 nucleotides align to TRBD1. The CDR3 runs 13 residues. V lost 10 bases to trimming and J lost 1 base; unmatched junction nucleotides: 2. The germline gives CDR1 KGHDR, CDR2 SFDVKD. The CDR3 DNA reads TGTGCCACAGGGGGCAAGAACACCGGGGAGCTGTTTTTT. Translated: CATGGKNTGELFF.

The chain combines TRBV5-6 with TRBJ2-7; 7 nucleotides agree with TRBD1. Trimming removed 1 base from V and 5 bases from J; junction bases left unmatched: 6. The CDR3 contains 14 residues. CDR1 and CDR2 (germline): SGHDT, YYEEEE. The CDR3 loop is CASSLRQGSNEQYF. The CDR3 bases are TGTGCCAGCAGCTTGAGACAGGGATCAAACGAGCAGTACTTC.

Here the CDR3 reads CASSPLAGDGGGVDEQFF. The CDR3 nucleotides are TGTGCCAGCAGCCCCCTAGCGGGAGACGGCGGCGGTGTAGATGAGCAGTTCTTC. The chain has TRBV3-1 and TRBJ2-1, with TRBD2 identical over 10 bases. Germline CDR1 LGHDT, CDR2 YNNKEL (reference sequence). V shed 4 bases and J 8 bases; nucleotides not matched to a gene: 17. The CDR3 sequence is 18 residues long.

The table lists this clonotype with a count of one. The J gene is TRBJ2-3, the V gene TRBV29-1, with D possibly being TRBD2 (7 bases). The CDR3 extends over 13 amino acids. Germline V gene lookup returns CDR1 SQVTM and CDR2 ANQGSEA. V lost 3 bases and J 5 bases, leaving 12 bases between the germline ends. The CDR3 here is CSVDAGALDTQYF. Here the CDR3 DNA reads TGCAGCGTTGATGCGGGGGCTTTAGATACGCAGTATTTT.

This chain uses TRBV5-1 with TRBJ2-5; no reliable D call. Germline V gene sequence: CDR1 SGHRS, CDR2 YFSETQ. CDR3 length: 14 residues. Trimming cost V 5 bases and J 5 bases, with 16 bases left between them. Here the CDR3 DNA reads TGCGCCAGCAGGGGCGGCTTGCGTGTGGAGACCCAGTACTTC. Translating gives CASRGGLRVETQYF.

The chain couples TRBV2 to TRBJ1-1; perhaps TRBD1 as D (6 bases). This CDR3 spans 12 amino acids. Germline loops: CDR1 SNHLY, CDR2 FYNNEI. Trimming stripped 9 bases from V and 3 bases from J, with 11 bases between. The CDR3 spells CARQGDDTEAFF. The CDR3 nucleotides read TGTGCCAGACAGGGAGACGACACTGAAGCTTTCTTT. Using reference TRBV2 and TRBJ1-1 for the parts outside the CDR3, the full variable domain is EPEVTQTPSHQVTQMGQEVILRCVPISNHLYFYWYRQILGQKVEFLVSFYNNEISEKSEIFDDQFSVERPDGSNFTLKIRSTKLEDSAMYFCARQGDDTEAFFGQGTRLTVV.

The chain combines TRBV7-9 with TRBJ2-3; TRBD1 matches at 8 bases. The CDR3 contains 13 residues. The V and J ends lost 3 bases and 4 bases, in that order; junction bases with no gene match: 0. CDR1 and CDR2 (germline): SEHNR, FQNEAQ (reference sequence). The CDR3 reads CASSLTGADTQYF. DNA for the CDR3: TGTGCCAGCAGCTTGACAGGGGCAGATACGCAGTATTTT.

The rearrangement links TRBV20-1 to TRBJ2-3, with 9 positions matching TRBD2. CDR3 size: 14 residues. V gave up 7 bases and J gave up 1 base; unmatched junction bases: 6. Germline assignment: CDR1 DFQATT and CDR2 SNEGSKA (reference sequence). The CDR3 region is CSVLTSGRTDTQYF. CDR3 in DNA: TGCAGTGTCCTGACTAGCGGACGCACAGATACGCAGTATTTT.

CDR3 sequence reads: CSVNVDRGLSSTQYF. CDR3 DNA sequence: TGCAGCGTTAACGTGGACAGGGGGCTGTCCTCTACGCAGTATTTT. This chain uses TRBV29-1 with TRBJ2-3, with 11 bases lining up with TRBD1. This CDR3 region has 15 residues. The V gene's germline CDR1 is SQVTM and CDR2 ANQGSEA. V shed 5 bases, J shed 8 bases, and the junction held 12 bases outside the gene matches.

The chain recombines TRBV10-3 with TRBJ2-7; tentatively, D is TRBD1 (6 bases). Germline V gene lookup returns CDR1 ENHRY and CDR2 SYGVKD. The CDR3 is 13 amino acids. V was clipped by 2 bases and J by 3 bases, with 8 bases between them. The CDR3 loop reads CAISEDRFYEQYF. The CDR3 DNA follows: TGTGCCATCAGTGAGGACAGGTTCTACGAGCAGTACTTC.

The CDR3 nucleotides read TGTGCCAGCAGTCAATTAGGGGCTTATGGCTACACCTTC. Translation: CASSQLGAYGYTF. J is TRBJ1-2 and V is TRBV2; tentative D call: TRBD1 (5 bases). The germline CDR1 and CDR2 sequences are SNHLY and FYNNEI. The V end was cut by 5 bases, the J end by 5 bases, with 12 bases between. The CDR3 runs 13 residues.

The genes are TRBV2 and TRBJ1-6; a possible D gene is TRBD1 (6 bases). Germline CDR1 is SNHLY and CDR2 is FYNNEI. The CDR3 runs to 13 residues. The V and J ends lost 6 bases and 8 bases respectively, with 11 bases between them. In nucleotides, the CDR3 is TGTGCCAGCAGATCAGGGGTCTATTCACCCCTCCACTTT. Its translation: CASRSGVYSPLHF.

This chain joins TRBV7-9 and TRBJ2-3; 8 bases agree with TRBD2. The length of the CDR3 is 14 residues. Trimming cost V 5 bases and J 5 bases; bases outside gene matches: 6. CDR1 is SEHNR, CDR2 FQNEAQ, per germline (reference sequence). CDR3 protein: CASSPTSGIDTQYF. CDR3 sequence (DNA): TGTGCCAGCAGCCCCACTAGCGGCATAGATACGCAGTATTTT. Full variable domain (rest looked up from reference TRBV7-9 and TRBJ2-3): DTGVSQNPRHKITKRGQNVTFRCDPISEHNRLYWYRQTLGQGPEFLTYFQNEAQLEKSRLLSDRFSAERPKGSFSTLEIQRTEQGDSAMYLCASSPTSGIDTQYFGPGTRLTVL.

Only one count was recorded for this clonotype. The rearrangement joins TRBV15 to TRBJ1-5; D remains unclear. V lost 6 bases, J lost 4 bases, and 16 bases lay in between. Germline lookup yields CDR1 LNHNV and CDR2 YYDKDF (reference sequence). The CDR3 length is 15 residues. The CDR3 sequence: CATRGFGGLNQPQHF. DNA for the CDR3: TGTGCCACCAGGGGTTTCGGAGGCTTGAATCAGCCCCAGCATTTT.

The chain has TRBV7-9 and TRBJ1-1; no clear D. The CDR3 is made up of 13 amino acids. The germline gives CDR1 SEHNR, CDR2 FQNEAQ (reference sequence). V was shortened by 1 base and J by 11 bases, with 14 bases between the two germline ends. Written as DNA, the CDR3 is TGTGCCAGCAGCTTAGGGCTCACTACAAGGGCTTTCTTT. Translating gives CASSLGLTTRAFF.

V gene TRBV2 combines with J gene TRBJ2-1, with TRBD2 matching over 15 bases. V dropped 4 bases and J dropped 7; count of bases not matched to a gene: 2. The CDR3 extends over 15 amino acids. CDR1 SNHLY and CDR2 FYNNEI come from the germline V gene. In DNA, the CDR3 is TGTGCCAGCAGTGGGACTAGCGGGAGGGGAAATGAGCAGTTCTTC. Encoded protein: CASSGTSGRGNEQFF.

The chain combines TRBV14 with TRBJ2-1, with 11 bases aligning to TRBD2. V was clipped by 3 bases and J by 4 bases; unmatched bases: 5. The length of the CDR3 is 16 residues. Germline CDR1 is SGHDN and CDR2 is FVKESK. The CDR3 coding sequence is TGTGCCAGCAGCCAGGGGCTAGCGGGAGGATACAATGAGCAGTTCTTC. It codes for CASSQGLAGGYNEQFF.

V gene TRBV4-1 combines with J gene TRBJ2-1, with D maybe TRBD1 (6 bases). Germline CDR1 MGHRA, CDR2 YSYEKL. The ends were cut back, 3 bases at V and 9 bases at J, with 27 bases in the middle. There are 18 residues in the CDR3. The CDR3 is CASSQVHLRGQSIGEQFF. Written as DNA, the CDR3 is TGCGCCAGCAGCCAGGTTCATTTGAGGGGACAATCTATAGGTGAGCAGTTCTTC.

The rearrangement links TRBV4-1 to TRBJ1-6; D remains ambiguous. The germline V gene has CDR1 MGHRA and CDR2 YSYEKL. The V end lost 4 bases, the J end lost 4 bases, and 11 bases lay between the germline ends. The CDR3 consists of 15 residues. As DNA, the CDR3 is TGCGCCAGCAGCCGGGGAGAGATTTATAATTCACCCCTCCACTTT. Translated: CASSRGEIYNSPLHF.

The J gene is TRBJ2-7, the V gene TRBV10-3; D is uncertain. CDR1 and CDR2 from the germline V gene are ENHRY and SYGVKD. This CDR3 contains 12 residues. V lost 8 bases and J lost 1, with 9 bases in between. The CDR3 DNA sequence: TGTGCCATCGCAGGATCATCCTACGAGCAGTACTTC. It encodes CAIAGSSYEQYF.

This clonotype was picked up a small number of times. This sequence joins TRBV27 and TRBJ2-6; D may be TRBD2 (5 bases). Germline CDR1 is MNHEY and CDR2 is SMNVEV (reference sequence). V was cut by 4 bases and J by 4 bases, with 11 bases left in between. The length of the CDR3 is 15 residues. The CDR3 reads CASSSRGSGANVLTF. The CDR3 DNA is TGTGCCAGCAGTTCTCGGGGTTCAGGGGCCAACGTCCTGACTTTC.

The J gene is TRBJ1-5, the V gene TRBV7-9; D is ambiguous. Between the trimmed V and J ends, which lost 0 bases and 3 bases, there was a span of 9 bases. This CDR3 spans 15 amino acids. Germline CDR1 is SEHNR and CDR2 is FQNEAQ (reference sequence). Here the CDR3 reads CASSLAGEANQPQHF. The CDR3 nucleotides are TGTGCCAGCAGCTTAGCTGGGGAAGCCAATCAGCCCCAGCATTTT.

The V gene is TRBV12-5, the J gene TRBJ2-1, with 10 bases fitting TRBD2. The V gene's germline CDR1 is LGHNT and CDR2 FRNRAP. This CDR3 has 15 residues. The V and J ends lost 1 base and 4 bases, in that order; junction bases with no gene match: 1. The CDR3 protein is CASGLGTSGYNEQFF. The DNA for the CDR3 is TGTGCTAGTGGTTTGGGGACTAGCGGATACAATGAGCAGTTCTTC.

V is TRBV2 and J is TRBJ2-7; D is ambiguous. The V gene's germline CDR1 is SNHLY and CDR2 FYNNEI. V shed 8 bases and J shed 5 bases, with 10 bases lying between them. The CDR3 runs to 11 residues. This CDR3 is CASGRLDEQYF. The CDR3 region has the DNA TGTGCCAGCGGCCGTTTAGACGAGCAGTACTTC.

This chain uses TRBV7-3 with TRBJ2-1, with D possibly being TRBD1 (6 bases). The CDR3 loop spans 13 amino acids. Germline CDR1 is SGHTA and CDR2 is FQGTGA. V lost 5 bases and J lost 5, with 10 bases in between. This CDR3 reads CASSPQGNNEQFF. The CDR3 coding sequence is TGTGCCAGCAGCCCACAGGGCAACAATGAGCAGTTCTTC.

The chain uses TRBV24-1 and TRBJ2-3, with D perhaps TRBD2 (5 bases). V shed 4 bases and J shed 3 bases, with 13 bases lying between them. Germline CDR1 and CDR2: KGHDR and SFDVKD. CDR3 length: 15 residues. The CDR3 coding sequence is TGTGCCACCAGTGACCCGCGGGTATTGACAGATACGCAGTATTTT. Amino acid sequence: CATSDPRVLTDTQYF.

The chain uses TRBV15 and TRBJ2-3; the match to TRBD2 covers 13 bases. Germline lookup yields CDR1 LNHNV and CDR2 YYDKDF (reference sequence). Unmatched junction bases numbered 8, after V lost 1 base and J lost 4 bases. This CDR3 comprises 18 residues. The CDR3 bases are TGTGCCACCAGCAGAGGACTAGCGGGAGGCTTCTCCCCAGATACGCAGTATTTT. This translates into CATSRGLAGGFSPDTQYF.